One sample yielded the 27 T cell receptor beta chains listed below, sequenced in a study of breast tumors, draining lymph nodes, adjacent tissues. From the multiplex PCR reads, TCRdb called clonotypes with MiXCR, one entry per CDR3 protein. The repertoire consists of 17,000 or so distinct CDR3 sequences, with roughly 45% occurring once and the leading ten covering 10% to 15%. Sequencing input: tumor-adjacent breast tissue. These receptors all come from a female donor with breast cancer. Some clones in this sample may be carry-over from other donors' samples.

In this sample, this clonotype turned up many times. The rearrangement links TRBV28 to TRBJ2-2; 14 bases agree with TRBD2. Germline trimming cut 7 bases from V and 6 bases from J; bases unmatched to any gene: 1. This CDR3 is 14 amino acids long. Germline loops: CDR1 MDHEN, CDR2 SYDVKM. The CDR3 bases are TGTGCCAGCACGGGACTAGCGGGAGCCGGGGAGCTGTTTTTT. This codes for CASTGLAGAGELFF.

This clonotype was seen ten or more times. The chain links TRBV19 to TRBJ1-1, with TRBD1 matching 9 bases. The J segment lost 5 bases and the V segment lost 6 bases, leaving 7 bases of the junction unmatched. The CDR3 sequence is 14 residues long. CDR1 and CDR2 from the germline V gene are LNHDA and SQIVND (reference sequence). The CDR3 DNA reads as TGTGCCAGTAGGACGAAGACAGGGGGAACTGAAGCTTTCTTT. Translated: CASRTKTGGTEAFF.

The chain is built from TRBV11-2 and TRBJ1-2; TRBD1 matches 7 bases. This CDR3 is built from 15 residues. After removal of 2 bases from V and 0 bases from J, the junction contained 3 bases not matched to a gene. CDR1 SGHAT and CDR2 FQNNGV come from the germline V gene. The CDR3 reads CASSLPGTANYGYTF. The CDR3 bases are TGTGCCAGCAGCTTACCCGGGACAGCTAACTATGGCTACACCTTC. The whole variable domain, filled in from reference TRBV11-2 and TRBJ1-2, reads EAGVAQSPRYKIIEKRQSVAFWCNPISGHATLYWYQQILGQGPKLLIQFQNNGVVDDSQLPKDRFSAERLKGVDSTLKIQPAKLEDSAVYLCASSLPGTANYGYTFGSGTRLTVV.

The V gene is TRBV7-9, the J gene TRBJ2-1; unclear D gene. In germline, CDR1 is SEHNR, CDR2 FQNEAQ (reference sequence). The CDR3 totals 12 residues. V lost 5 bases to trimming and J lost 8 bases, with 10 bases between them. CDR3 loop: CASSPQKDEQFF. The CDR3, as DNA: TGTGCCAGCAGCCCCCAGAAGGATGAGCAGTTCTTC.

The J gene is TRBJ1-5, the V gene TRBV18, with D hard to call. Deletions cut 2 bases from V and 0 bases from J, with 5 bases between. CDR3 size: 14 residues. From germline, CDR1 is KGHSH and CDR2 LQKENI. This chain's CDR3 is CASSPWDSNQPQHF. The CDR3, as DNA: TGTGCCAGCTCACCATGGGATAGCAATCAGCCCCAGCATTTT. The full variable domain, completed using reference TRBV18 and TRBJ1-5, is NAGVMQNPRHLVRRRGQEARLRCSPMKGHSHVYWYRQLPEEGLKFMVYLQKENIIDESGMPKERFSAEFPKEGPSILRIQQVVRGDSAAYFCASSPWDSNQPQHFGDGTRLSIL.

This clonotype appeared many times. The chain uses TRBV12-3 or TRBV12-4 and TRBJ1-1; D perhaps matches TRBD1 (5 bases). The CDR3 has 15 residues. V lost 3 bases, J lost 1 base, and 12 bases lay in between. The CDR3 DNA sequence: TGTGCCAGCAGTTTGAGGGGCAGACCGAACACTGAAGCTTTCTTT. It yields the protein CASSLRGRPNTEAFF.

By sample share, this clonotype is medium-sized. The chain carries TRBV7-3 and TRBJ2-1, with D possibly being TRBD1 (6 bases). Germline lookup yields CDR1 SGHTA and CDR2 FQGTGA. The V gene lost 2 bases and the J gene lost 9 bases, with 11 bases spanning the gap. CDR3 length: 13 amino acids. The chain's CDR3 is CASSLDQGGEQFF. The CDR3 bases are TGTGCCAGCAGCTTAGACCAAGGGGGTGAGCAGTTCTTC.

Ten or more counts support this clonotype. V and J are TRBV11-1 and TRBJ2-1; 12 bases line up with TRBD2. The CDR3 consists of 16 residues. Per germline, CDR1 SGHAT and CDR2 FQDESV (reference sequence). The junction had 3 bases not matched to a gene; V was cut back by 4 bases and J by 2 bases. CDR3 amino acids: CASSSRLAGAYNEQFF. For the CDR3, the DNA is TGTGCCAGCAGCTCGAGACTAGCGGGAGCCTACAATGAGCAGTTCTTC.

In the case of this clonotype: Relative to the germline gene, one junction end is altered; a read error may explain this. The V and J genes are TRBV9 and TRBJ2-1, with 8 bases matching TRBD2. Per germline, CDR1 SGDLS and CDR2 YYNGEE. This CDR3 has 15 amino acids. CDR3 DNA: TGTGCTAGCAGCGATAGCGGGAACCACTACAATGAGCCGTTCTTC. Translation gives CASSDSGNHYNEPFF.

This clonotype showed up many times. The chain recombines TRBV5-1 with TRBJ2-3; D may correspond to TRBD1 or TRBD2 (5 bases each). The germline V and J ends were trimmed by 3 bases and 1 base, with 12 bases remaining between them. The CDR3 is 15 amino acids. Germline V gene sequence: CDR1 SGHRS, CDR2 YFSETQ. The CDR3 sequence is CASSSSGPRTDTQYF. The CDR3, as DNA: TGCGCCAGCAGCTCCTCGGGACCCCGCACAGATACGCAGTATTTT. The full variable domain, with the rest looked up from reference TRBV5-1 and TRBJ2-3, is KAGVTQTPRYLIKTRGQQVTLSCSPISGHRSVSWYQQTPGQGLQFLFEYFSETQRNKGNFPGRFSGRQFSNSRSEMNVSTLELGDSALYLCASSSSGPRTDTQYFGPGTRLTVL.

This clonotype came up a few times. The CDR3 is CASSQDVAGALEQFF. In DNA form, the CDR3 reads TGCGCCAGCAGCCAAGACGTTGCGGGCGCCCTTGAGCAGTTCTTC. The rearrangement links TRBV4-1 to TRBJ2-1, with D possibly being TRBD2 (5 bases). There are 15 residues in the CDR3. Germline V gives CDR1 MGHRA, CDR2 YSYEKL. V was cut by 0 bases and J by 9 bases, with 15 bases left in between.

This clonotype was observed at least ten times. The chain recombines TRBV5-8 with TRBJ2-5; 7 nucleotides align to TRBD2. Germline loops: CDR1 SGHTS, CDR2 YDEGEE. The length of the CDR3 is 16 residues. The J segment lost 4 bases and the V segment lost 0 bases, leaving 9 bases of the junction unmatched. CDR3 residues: CASSLAGTMVGETQYF. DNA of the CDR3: TGTGCCAGCAGCTTGGCCGGGACTATGGTAGGAGAGACCCAGTACTTC.

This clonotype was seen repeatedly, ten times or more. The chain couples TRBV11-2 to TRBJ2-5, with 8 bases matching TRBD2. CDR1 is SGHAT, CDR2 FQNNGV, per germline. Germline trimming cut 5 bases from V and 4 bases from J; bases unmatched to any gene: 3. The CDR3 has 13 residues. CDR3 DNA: TGTGCCAGCAGCCCGAGCGGGAGAGAGACCCAGTACTTC. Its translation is CASSPSGRETQYF.

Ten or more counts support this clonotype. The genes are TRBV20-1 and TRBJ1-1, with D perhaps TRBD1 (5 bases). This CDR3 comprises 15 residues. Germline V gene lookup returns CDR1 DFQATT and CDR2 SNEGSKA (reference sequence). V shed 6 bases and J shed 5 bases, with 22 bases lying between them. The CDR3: CSAGDLVGSQTEAFF. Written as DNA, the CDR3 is TGCAGTGCGGGGGATTTGGTGGGCAGTCAGACTGAAGCTTTCTTT.

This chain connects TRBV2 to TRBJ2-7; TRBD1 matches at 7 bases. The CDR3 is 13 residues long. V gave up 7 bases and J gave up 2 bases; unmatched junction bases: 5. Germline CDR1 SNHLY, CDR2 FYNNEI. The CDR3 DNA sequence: TGTGCCAGCACCGGGGACAGCGCCTACGAGCAGTACTTC. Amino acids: CASTGDSAYEQYF.

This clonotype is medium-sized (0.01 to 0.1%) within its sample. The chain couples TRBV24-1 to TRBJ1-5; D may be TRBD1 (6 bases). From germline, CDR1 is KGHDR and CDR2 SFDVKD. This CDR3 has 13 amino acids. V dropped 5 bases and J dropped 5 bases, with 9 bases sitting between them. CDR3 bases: TGTGCCACCAGTGCAGGGGCGGATCAGCCCCAGCATTTT. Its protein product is CATSAGADQPQHF.

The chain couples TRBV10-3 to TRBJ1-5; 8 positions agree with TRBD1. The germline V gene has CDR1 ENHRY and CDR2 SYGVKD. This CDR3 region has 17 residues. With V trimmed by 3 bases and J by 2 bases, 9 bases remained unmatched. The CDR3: CAISEGRGLSGNQPQHF. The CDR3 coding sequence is TGTGCCATCAGTGAAGGCAGGGGGCTTAGTGGCAATCAGCCCCAGCATTTT.

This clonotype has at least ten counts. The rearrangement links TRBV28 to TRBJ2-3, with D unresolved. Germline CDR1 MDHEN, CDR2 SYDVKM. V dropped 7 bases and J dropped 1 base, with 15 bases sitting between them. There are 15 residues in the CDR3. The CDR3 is CASMGRAFGTDTQYF. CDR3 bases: TGTGCCAGCATGGGAAGAGCTTTTGGCACAGATACGCAGTATTTT.

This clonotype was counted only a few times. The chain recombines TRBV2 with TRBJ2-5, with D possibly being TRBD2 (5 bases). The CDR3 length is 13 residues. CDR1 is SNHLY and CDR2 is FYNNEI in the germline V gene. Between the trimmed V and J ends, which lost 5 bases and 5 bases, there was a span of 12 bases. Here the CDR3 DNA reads TGTGCCAGCAGTCGTGGACGCGGGGAGACCCAGTACTTC. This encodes CASSRGRGETQYF. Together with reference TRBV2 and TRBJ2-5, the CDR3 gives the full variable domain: EPEVTQTPSHQVTQMGQEVILRCVPISNHLYFYWYRQILGQKVEFLVSFYNNEISEKSEIFDDQFSVERPDGSNFTLKIRSTKLEDSAMYFCASSRGRGETQYFGPGTRLLVL.

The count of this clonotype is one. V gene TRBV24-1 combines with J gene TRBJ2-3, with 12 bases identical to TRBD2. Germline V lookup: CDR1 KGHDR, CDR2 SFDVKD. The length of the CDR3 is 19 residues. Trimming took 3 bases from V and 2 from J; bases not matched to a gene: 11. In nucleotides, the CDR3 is TGTGCCACCAGTGATCTACCATACGGACTAGCGGGGAACACAGATACGCAGTATTTT. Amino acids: CATSDLPYGLAGNTDTQYF.

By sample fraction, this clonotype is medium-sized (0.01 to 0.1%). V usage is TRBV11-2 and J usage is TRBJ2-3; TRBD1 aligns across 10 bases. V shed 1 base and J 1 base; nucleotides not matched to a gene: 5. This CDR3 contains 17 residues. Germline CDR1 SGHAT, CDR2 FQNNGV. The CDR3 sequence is CASSLVSGTGGTDTQYF. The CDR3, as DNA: TGTGCCAGCAGCTTAGTTTCCGGGACAGGGGGCACAGATACGCAGTATTTT.

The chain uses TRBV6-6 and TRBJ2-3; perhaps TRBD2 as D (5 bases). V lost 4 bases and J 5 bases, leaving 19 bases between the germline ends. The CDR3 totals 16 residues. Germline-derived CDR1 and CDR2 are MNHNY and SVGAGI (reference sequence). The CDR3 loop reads CASSCSPRPAGDTQYF. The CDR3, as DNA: TGTGCCAGCAGTTGCTCACCGAGGCCCGCGGGAGATACGCAGTATTTT.

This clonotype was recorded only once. This CDR3 reads CSASDNYEQYV. The CDR3 bases are TGCAGTGCTAGTGACAACTACGAGCAGTACGTC. The chain joins TRBV20-1 to TRBJ2-7; D call uncertain. The CDR3 spans 11 residues. Germline-derived CDR1 and CDR2 are DFQATT and SNEGSKA (reference sequence). Trimming stripped 3 bases from V and 3 bases from J, with 6 bases between.

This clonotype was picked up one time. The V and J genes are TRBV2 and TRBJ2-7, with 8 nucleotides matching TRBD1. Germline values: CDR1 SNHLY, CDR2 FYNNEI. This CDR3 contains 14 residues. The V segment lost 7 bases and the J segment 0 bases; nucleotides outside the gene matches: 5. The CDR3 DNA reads TGTGCCAGCACCCGGACAGGGAGCTCCTACGAGCAGTACTTC. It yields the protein CASTRTGSSYEQYF. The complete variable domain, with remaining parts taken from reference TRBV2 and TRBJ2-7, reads EPEVTQTPSHQVTQMGQEVILRCVPISNHLYFYWYRQILGQKVEFLVSFYNNEISEKSEIFDDQFSVERPDGSNFTLKIRSTKLEDSAMYFCASTRTGSSYEQYFGPGTRLTVT.

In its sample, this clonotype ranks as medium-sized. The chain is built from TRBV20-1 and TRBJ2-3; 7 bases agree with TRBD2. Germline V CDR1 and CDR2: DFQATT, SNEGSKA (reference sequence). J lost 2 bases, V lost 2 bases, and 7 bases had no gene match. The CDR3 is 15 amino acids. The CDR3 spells CSARTGRGYTDTQYF. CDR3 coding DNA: TGCAGTGCTAGAACCGGGCGGGGGTACACAGATACGCAGTATTTT.

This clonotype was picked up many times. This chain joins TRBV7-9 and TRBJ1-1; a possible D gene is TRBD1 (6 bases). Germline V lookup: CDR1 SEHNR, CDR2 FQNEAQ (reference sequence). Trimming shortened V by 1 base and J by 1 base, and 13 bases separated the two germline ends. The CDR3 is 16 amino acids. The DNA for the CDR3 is TGTGCCAGCAGCTTAGAAACCGGGACACCGAACACTGAAGCTTTCTTT. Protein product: CASSLETGTPNTEAFF.

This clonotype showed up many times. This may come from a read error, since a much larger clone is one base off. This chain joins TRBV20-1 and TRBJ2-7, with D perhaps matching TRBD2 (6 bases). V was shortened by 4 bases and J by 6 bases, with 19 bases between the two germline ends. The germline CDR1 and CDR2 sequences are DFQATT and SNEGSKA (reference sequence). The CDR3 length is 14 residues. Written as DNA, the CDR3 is TGCAGTGCTATTGCGGGGACCCTGCGGGCCGAGCAGTACTTC. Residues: CSAIAGTLRAEQYF.